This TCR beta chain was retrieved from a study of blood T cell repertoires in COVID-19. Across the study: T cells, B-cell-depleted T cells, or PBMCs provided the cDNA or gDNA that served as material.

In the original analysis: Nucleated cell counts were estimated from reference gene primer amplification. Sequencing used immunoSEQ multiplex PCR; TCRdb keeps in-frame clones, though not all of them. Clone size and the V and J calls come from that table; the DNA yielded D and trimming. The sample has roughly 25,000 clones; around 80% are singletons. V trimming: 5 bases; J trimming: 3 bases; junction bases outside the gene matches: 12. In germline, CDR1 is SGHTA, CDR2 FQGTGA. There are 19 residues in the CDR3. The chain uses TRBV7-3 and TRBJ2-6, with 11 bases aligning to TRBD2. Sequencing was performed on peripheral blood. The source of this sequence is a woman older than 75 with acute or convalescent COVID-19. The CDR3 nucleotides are TGTGCCAGCAGCCCCGGGGCTAGCGGGAGGCGGCGTGGGGCCAACGTCCTGACTTTC. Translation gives CASSPGASGRRRGANVLTF.